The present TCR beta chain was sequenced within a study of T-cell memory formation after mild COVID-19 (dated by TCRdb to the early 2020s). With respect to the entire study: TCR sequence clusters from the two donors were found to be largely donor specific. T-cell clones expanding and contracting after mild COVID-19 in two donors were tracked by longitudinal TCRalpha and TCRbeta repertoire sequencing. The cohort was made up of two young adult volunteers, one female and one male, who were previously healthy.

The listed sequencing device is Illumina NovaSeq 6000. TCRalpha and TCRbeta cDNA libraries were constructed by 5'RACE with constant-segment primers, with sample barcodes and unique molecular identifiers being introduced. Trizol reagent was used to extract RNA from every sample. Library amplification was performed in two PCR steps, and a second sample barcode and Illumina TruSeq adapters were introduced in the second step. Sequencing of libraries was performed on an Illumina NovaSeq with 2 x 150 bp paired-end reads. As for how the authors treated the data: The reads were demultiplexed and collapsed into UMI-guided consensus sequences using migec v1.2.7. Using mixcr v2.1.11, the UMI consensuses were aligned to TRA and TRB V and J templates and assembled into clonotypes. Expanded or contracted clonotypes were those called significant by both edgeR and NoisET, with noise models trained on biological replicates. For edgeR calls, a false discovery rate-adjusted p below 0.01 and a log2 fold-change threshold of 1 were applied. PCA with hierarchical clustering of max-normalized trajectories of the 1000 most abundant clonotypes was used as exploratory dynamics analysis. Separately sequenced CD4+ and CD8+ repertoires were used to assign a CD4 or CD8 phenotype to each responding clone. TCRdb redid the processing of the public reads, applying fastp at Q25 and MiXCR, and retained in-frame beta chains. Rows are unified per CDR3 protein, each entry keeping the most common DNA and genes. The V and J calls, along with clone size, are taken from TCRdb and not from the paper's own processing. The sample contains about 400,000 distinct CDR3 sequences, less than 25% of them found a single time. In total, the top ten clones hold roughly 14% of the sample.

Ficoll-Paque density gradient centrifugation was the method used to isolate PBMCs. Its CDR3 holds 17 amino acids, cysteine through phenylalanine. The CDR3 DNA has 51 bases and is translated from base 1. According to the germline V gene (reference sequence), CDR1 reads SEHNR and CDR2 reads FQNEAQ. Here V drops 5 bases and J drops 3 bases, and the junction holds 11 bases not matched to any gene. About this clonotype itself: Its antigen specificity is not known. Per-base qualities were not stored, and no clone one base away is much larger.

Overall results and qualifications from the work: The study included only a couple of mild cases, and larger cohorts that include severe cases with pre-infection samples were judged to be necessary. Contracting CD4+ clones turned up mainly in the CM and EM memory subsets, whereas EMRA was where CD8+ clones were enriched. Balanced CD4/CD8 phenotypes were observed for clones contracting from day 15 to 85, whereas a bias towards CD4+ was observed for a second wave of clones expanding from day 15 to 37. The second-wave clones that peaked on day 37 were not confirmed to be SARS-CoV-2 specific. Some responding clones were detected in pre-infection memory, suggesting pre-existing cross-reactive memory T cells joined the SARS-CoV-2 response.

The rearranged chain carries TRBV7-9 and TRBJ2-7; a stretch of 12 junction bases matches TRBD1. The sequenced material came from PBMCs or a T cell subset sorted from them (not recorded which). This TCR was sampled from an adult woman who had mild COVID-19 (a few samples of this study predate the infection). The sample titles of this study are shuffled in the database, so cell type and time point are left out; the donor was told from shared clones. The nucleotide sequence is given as TGTGCCAGCAGCCGACTGACCGGGACAGGGGGCATCTACGAGCAGTACTTC. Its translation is CASSRLTGTGGIYEQYF.